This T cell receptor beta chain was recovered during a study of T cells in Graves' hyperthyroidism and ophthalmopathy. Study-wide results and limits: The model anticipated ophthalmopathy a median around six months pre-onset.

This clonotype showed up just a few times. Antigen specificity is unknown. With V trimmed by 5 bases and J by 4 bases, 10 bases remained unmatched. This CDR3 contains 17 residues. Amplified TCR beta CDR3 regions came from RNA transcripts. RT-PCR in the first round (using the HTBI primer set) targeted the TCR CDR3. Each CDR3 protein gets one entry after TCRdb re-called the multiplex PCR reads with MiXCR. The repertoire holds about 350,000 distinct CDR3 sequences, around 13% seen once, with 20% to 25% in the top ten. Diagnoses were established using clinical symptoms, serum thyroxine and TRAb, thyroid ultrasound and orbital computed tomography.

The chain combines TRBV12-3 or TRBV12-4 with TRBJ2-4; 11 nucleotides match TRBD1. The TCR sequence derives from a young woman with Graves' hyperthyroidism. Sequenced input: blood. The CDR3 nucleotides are TGTGCCAGCAGTCCGTCGGCCCGGGACAGGGGGAAAAACATTCAGTACTTC. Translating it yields CASSPSARDRGKNIQYF.